This TCR beta chain comes out of a study of T cells in Graves' hyperthyroidism and ophthalmopathy. The TCR beta CDR3 regions underwent amplification using RNA transcripts as the source. HTBI primers were the set used in a first-round RT-PCR of the TCR CDR3. TCRdb itself ran the multiplex PCR reads through MiXCR, one entry per CDR3 protein. The sample shows about 760,000 distinct CDR3 sequences, over 35% of them seen only once. General observations from the study: Most clonotypes that expanded in the thyroid above 0.001 also showed up in blood. Model output signaled ophthalmopathy a median around 6.9 months ahead of onset.

Per the germline V gene, CDR1 is DFQATT and CDR2 is SNEGSKA (reference sequence). The CDR3 runs to 13 residues. The V end was cut by 5 bases, the J end by 2 bases, with 12 bases between. To note about this clonotype: Antigen unknown.

The sample taken for sequencing was blood. This TCR was sampled from a woman in her forties with Graves' hyperthyroidism. The chain carries TRBV20-1 and TRBJ2-5; D is unclear. This CDR3 reads CSAGTDGQETQYF. Here the CDR3 DNA reads TGCAGTGCTGGAACAGACGGTCAAGAGACCCAGTACTTC.